This is a list of T cell receptor beta chains from one sample in a study of blood T cell repertoires in COVID-19. Libraries were prepared by immunoSEQ multiplex PCR; TCRdb keeps only in-frame clonotypes and omits some of them. The repertoire includes 200,000 to 300,000 clones, approximately 87% of them detected once, and approximately 9% sits in the top ten. Specimen: peripheral blood. These receptor sequences come from a human donor in a cohort sampled during active COVID-19. CDR3s include the opening cysteine and the closing phenylalanine or tryptophan. The order of the fields is V gene, clone size, D gene, J gene, CDR3 protein, CDR3 DNA. The D gene is left open where the match is weak. A clone size is listed for some rows: how often the clone was seen (once, few, many), or a class if it is expanded.

V: TRBV5-1; size: once; D: -; J: TRBJ2-3; CDR3: CASSESTRSLPDTQYF; DNA: TGCGCCAGCAGCGAGTCTACTAGGTCGTTACCAGATACGCAGTATTTT
V: TRBV5-8; size: -; D: -; J: TRBJ1-5; CDR3: CASSLDPTDRQPQHF; DNA: TGTGCCAGCAGCTTGGATCCAACAGACCGTCAGCCCCAGCATTTT
V: TRBV7-6; size: -; D: -; J: TRBJ1-3; CDR3: CASSLNRAPSGNTIYF; DNA: TGTGCCAGCAGCCTCAACAGAGCCCCGTCTGGAAACACCATATATTTT
V: TRBV19; size: many; D: -; J: TRBJ1-5; CDR3: CASSIRGEGSNQPQHF; DNA: TGTGCCAGTAGTATTCGAGGGGAGGGAAGCAATCAGCCCCAGCATTTT
V: TRBV14; size: -; D: -; J: TRBJ2-1; CDR3: CASTRRGYNEQFF; DNA: TGTGCCAGCACCAGGCGGGGCTACAATGAGCAGTTCTTC
V: TRBV11-2; size: -; D: -; J: TRBJ2-1; CDR3: CASSGRGYSYNEQFF; DNA: TGTGCCAGCAGCGGACGGGGGTACTCCTACAATGAGCAGTTCTTC
V: TRBV18; size: -; D: -; J: TRBJ2-7; CDR3: CASSPKGGNFYEQYF; DNA: TGTGCCAGCTCACCGAAAGGGGGAAATTTCTACGAGCAGTACTTC
V: TRBV7-8; size: -; D: TRBD1; J: TRBJ2-2; CDR3: CASRGTATGELFF; DNA: TGTGCCAGCAGGGGGACAGCCACCGGGGAGCTGTTTTTT
V: TRBV11-3; size: -; D: TRBD2; J: TRBJ2-1; CDR3: CASSLVGTSGGSNEQFF; DNA: TGTGCCAGCAGCTTAGTGGGGACTAGCGGGGGGAGCAATGAGCAGTTCTTC
V: TRBV19; size: -; D: TRBD2; J: TRBJ2-7; CDR3: CASSISPPQLAGEPGSEQYF; DNA: TGTGCCAGTAGTATATCCCCCCCCCAACTAGCGGGAGAGCCCGGGTCCGAGCAGTACTTC
V: TRBV6-1; size: once; D: -; J: TRBJ2-3; CDR3: CASSEYGGTQYF; DNA: TGTGCCAGCAGTGAATACGGGGGTACGCAGTATTTT
V: TRBV14; size: -; D: -; J: TRBJ1-1; CDR3: CASSRVLVKNTEAFF; DNA: TGTGCCAGCAGCCGCGTTCTCGTTAAGAACACTGAAGCTTTCTTT
V: TRBV27; size: -; D: -; J: TRBJ2-7; CDR3: CASWSRAGTTYEQYF; DNA: TGTGCCAGCTGGAGCAGGGCGGGGACGACCTACGAGCAGTACTTC
V: TRBV5-1; size: -; D: -; J: TRBJ2-2; CDR3: CASSLEQANTGELFF; DNA: TGCGCCAGCAGCTTGGAGCAGGCGAACACCGGGGAGCTGTTTTTT
V: TRBV5-1; size: -; D: TRBD2; J: TRBJ2-1; CDR3: CASSLGAGPYNEQFF; DNA: TGCGCCAGCAGCTTGGGAGCGGGGCCCTACAATGAGCAGTTCTTC
V: TRBV18; size: -; D: -; J: TRBJ1-2; CDR3: CASSPDSTNYGYTF; DNA: TGTGCCAGCTCACCAGACAGCACTAACTATGGCTACACCTTC
V: TRBV19; size: -; D: -; J: TRBJ2-3; CDR3: CASSPIGTAGADTQYF; DNA: TGTGCCAGTAGTCCCATCGGGACAGCGGGAGCGGATACGCAGTATTTT
V: TRBV28; size: -; D: TRBD1; J: TRBJ1-2; CDR3: CASSGPGGSYGYTF; DNA: TGTGCCAGCAGCGGGCCAGGGGGCAGCTATGGCTACACCTTC
V: TRBV11-1; size: -; D: TRBD2; J: TRBJ2-1; CDR3: CASSQTSGTRNEQFF; DNA: TGTGCCAGCAGTCAGACTAGCGGGACGAGGAATGAGCAGTTCTTC
V: TRBV7-2; size: once; D: -; J: TRBJ2-2; CDR3: CASSLGNGDTGELFF; DNA: TGTGCCAGCAGCTTAGGGAACGGGGACACCGGGGAGCTGTTTTTT
V: TRBV4-3; size: -; D: TRBD2; J: TRBJ2-3; CDR3: CASSQARRGGLTDTQYF; DNA: TGCGCCAGCAGCCAAGCGAGGCGGGGGGGCCTTACAGATACGCAGTATTTT
V: TRBV11-2; size: -; D: -; J: TRBJ1-1; CDR3: CASSLVGADFNTEAFF; DNA: TGTGCCAGCAGCTTAGTTGGGGCCGACTTCAACACTGAAGCTTTCTTT
V: TRBV6-5; size: -; D: TRBD1; J: TRBJ1-6; CDR3: CASTMDRVNSPLHF; DNA: TGTGCCAGCACCATGGACAGGGTTAATTCACCCCTCCACTTT
V: TRBV24-1; size: -; D: TRBD2; J: TRBJ2-3; CDR3: CATGSGKADTQYF; DNA: TGTGCCACCGGTAGCGGGAAAGCAGATACGCAGTATTTT
V: TRBV18; size: -; D: -; J: TRBJ1-4; CDR3: CASSPHKGVANEKLFF; DNA: TGTGCCAGCTCACCACATAAGGGGGTGGCTAATGAAAAACTGTTTTTT